Here is one T cell receptor (beta chain) with its context. Original methodology: Using reference gene primer amplification, nucleated cell counts were estimated. Assay: immunoSEQ multiplex PCR; the TCRdb copy retains only in-frame clones and omits some. V, J and clone size are those of that table, while D and trimming were read from the DNA. Of 120,000 or so clones in the sample, about 86% were seen once. This sample was included in a study of blood T cell repertoires in COVID-19. Looking at the study overall: PBMCs, B-cell-depleted T cells, or T cells were the source of the cDNA or gDNA that made up the material.

Germline V gives CDR1 DFQATT, CDR2 SNEGSKA (reference sequence). The CDR3 has 14 residues. Trimming took off 3 bases at V and 0 bases at J, with 9 bases between the two ends. The chain joins TRBV20-1 to TRBJ1-5; D ambiguous. The source material was peripheral blood. The origin of this receptor is a woman between 50 and 59 years old with acute or convalescent COVID-19. CDR3 protein: CSASRSPSNQPQHF. The CDR3 DNA reads as TGCAGTGCTAGTCGTAGCCCTAGCAATCAGCCCCAGCATTTT.